This T cell receptor beta chain was sequenced for a study of shared T cell receptors in the human thymus (dated by TCRdb to about 2021). Describing the broader study: The study examined how the human thymus generates shared, self-reactive T-cell receptor alpha chains.

Sequences SGHRS (CDR1) and YFSETQ (CDR2) are obtained from the germline V gene. Trimming takes 0 bases from V and 1 base from J, and the germline ends sit 5 bases apart. The CDR3 measures 13 amino acids from cysteine to phenylalanine. This entry keeps only the CDR3 DNA: 39 bases, framed from base 1. On this clone itself: What this receptor recognizes is not known. The sample holds no much larger clone one base away, and base qualities are not on file. Other DNA sequences in this specimen translate into the identical CDR3.

The library was obtained by the immunoSEQ multiplex PCR assay. TCRdb mirrors the immuneACCESS table, restricted to in-frame sequences. Some clones are absent from its copies; in checked studies, under half trace to an unresolved V gene, and the reason for the others is unknown. Recorded for this sample are 720,000 or so clones; approximately 85% of them occurred a single time. Together, the top ten hold roughly 0.01% of the sample. The same sample was also studied in work on human thymus T cells. As described in the second report: Immunologically healthy infants undergoing open corrective cardiac surgery for congenital heart defects in Finland were used as donors. Thymus tissue was obtained as surgical resects removed during corrective cardiac surgery. V and J gene segment usage appeared biased in both thymic and peripheral blood repertoires. Highly overlapping thymic TCR repertoires among unrelated individuals were reported in the related research. The study described the TCR alpha and beta repertoires in about eight infant thymus samples and a few matching peripheral blood samples. The infant donors were roughly 7 to 244 days old, and the cohort included five to seven males and a couple of females. Thymocytes were released mechanically from tissue and stored at -70 °C as pellets of roughly 9-31 million cells. Genomic DNA was extracted from frozen cell pellets with a QIAsymphony instrument. Using the immunoSEQ multiplex PCR assay, the TCRB and TCRAD loci were amplified from a standardized quantity of quality-controlled genomic DNA. The amplicons spanned the V(D)J region and were long enough to cover the CDR3 and allow V and J genes to be identified. Through the commercial immunoSEQ service, the amplicons were sequenced on an Illumina platform. Corrections for primer bias and sequencing errors followed previously described methods, while TCRAD and TCRB definitions were based on the IMGT database. The repertoires were analysed using immunoSEQ Analyzer 3.0 and VDJTools for basic statistics, V/J segment usage, diversity estimates, rarefaction and pairwise overlap. Diversity was estimated using the Chao1, ChaoE, Efron-Thisted, Shannon and inverse Simpson indices, and was also estimated on datasets down-sampled to the size of the smallest sample. Repertoire overlap used strict matching of CDR3 nucleotide sequence, V gene and J gene, with Jaccard-based multidimensional scaling clustering. On average, approximately 860,000 unique TCRB clonotypes were obtained from thymus samples, compared with 65,000 to 90,000 from blood samples.

The V and J segments used are TRBV5-1 and TRBJ2-7, and TRBD1 may be the D gene, going by 5 matching bases. This receptor was identified in a girl less than two years old with a congenital heart defect. Donor details come from another sample of the same person, matched by shared clones. Material: thymocytes. The CDR3 here reads CASSLAGSYEQYF. The nucleotide sequence is given as TGCGCCAGCAGCTTGGCAGGGTCCTACGAGCAGTACTTC.